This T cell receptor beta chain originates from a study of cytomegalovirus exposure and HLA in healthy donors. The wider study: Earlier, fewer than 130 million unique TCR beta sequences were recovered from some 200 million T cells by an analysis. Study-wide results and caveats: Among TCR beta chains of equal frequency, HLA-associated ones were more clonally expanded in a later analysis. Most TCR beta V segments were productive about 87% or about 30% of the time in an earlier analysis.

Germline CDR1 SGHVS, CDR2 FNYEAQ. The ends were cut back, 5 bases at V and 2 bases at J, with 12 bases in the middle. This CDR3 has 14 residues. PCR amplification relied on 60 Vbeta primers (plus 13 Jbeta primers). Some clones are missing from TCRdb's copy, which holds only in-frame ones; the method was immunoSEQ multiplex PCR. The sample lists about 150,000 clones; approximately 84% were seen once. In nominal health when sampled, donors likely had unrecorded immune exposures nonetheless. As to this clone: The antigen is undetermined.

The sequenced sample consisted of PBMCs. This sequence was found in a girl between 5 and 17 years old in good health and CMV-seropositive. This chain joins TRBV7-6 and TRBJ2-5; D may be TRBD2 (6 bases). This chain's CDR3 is CASSRGLRQETQYF. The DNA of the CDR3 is TGTGCCAGCAGCAGGGGACTGCGGCAAGAGACCCAGTACTTC.